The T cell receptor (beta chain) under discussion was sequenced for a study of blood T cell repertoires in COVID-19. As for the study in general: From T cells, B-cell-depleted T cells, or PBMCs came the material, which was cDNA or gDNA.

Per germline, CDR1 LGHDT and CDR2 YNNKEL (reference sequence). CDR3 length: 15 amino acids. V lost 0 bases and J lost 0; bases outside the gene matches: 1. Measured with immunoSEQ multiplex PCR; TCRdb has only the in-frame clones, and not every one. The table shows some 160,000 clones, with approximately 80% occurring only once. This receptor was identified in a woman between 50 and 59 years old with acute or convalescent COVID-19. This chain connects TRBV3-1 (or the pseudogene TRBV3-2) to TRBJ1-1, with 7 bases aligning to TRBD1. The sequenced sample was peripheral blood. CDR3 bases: TGTGCCAGCAGCCAAGAAACAGGGGTGAACACTGAAGCTTTCTTT. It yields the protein CASSQETGVNTEAFF.